This T cell receptor beta chain is from a study of shared clonotypes between healthy human individuals (dated by TCRdb to the early 2020s). Looking at the study overall: A couple of women and a few men aged 18 to 49 years were included in the cohort. For each donor, three plates each were used for CD4 naive and CD4 memory, two plates were used for CD8 naive, and one plate was used for CD8 memory. The study deeply sequenced blood TCR repertoires of about 5 healthy adults to estimate repertoire size and the extent of clonotype sharing between individuals. To increase sequencing depth and limit assay-specific biases, TCR repertoire library preparation and sequencing were carried out by different laboratories using diverse techniques. Between about 0.85 and 9.5 billion PBMCs per donor were obtained by leukapheresis. What the work shows at the level of the full study, not this receptor alone: Sampling was limited to blood, and TCR repertoires in tissue likely differ from TCR repertoires in blood. Sharing across four donors was observed for about 5% of naive CD4, about 4% of naive CD8, roughly 2.3% of memory CD4, and about 0.4% of memory CD8 clonotypes. Pairwise subsampling indicated that sequencing depth was expected to affect the degree of clonotype sharing among donors. Even with the large sequencing depth, rarefaction of the sorted-subset datasets indicated that sequencing was incomplete. Because the study included a small number of donors, the genetic and exposure-history diversity represented was limited. Naive subsets generally had larger estimated clonotype richness than memory subsets. Compared with non-shared clonotypes, clonotypes shared by all four sorted-subset donors had higher generation probabilities.

Using the deep immunoSEQ assay, TCR CDR3 regions were amplified from genomic DNA by multiplex PCR. Extracted genomic DNA from each cell subset was spread evenly across all wells of several immunoSEQ 96-well plates, with each plate serving as a replicate. For sorted subsets, each replicate PCR was loaded with around 220 ng genomic DNA, equivalent to 30,000 to 35,000 T cell genomes. Purified libraries were quantified with a Qubit 3.0 fluorometer, sized on a Bioanalyzer 2100, and re-quantified with the KAPA Library Quantification kit. A separate single-read 150-cycle Illumina NextSeq 550 flow cell was used to sequence each immunoSEQ 96-well plate. Turning to the authors' computational methods: Because only junctional sequences without quality scores were contained in the immunoSEQ output, filtering matching that applied to full-length reads could not be performed. Sequences were annotated with PyIR, a Python wrapper for IgBLAST v1.9, using IMGT germline references to assign V/J genes and CDR3. Reads were removed for weak V/J assignments (E-value above 1e-6), missing CDR3, stop codons, out-of-frame junctions, or ambiguous translated residues. V3J clonotypes were defined as sequences sharing an identical inferred V gene, J gene, and CDR3 amino acid sequence. The percentage overlap between two repertoires was calculated by dividing the number of shared unique clonotypes by the size of the smaller repertoire. RTK rarefaction, the Chao1 estimator, and Recon v2.1 estimates of unobserved clonotypes were used to assess repertoire richness. Generation probabilities were computed with OLGA for all TCRbeta clonotypes obtained by the gDNA method from a handful of donors. TCRdb limited this immuneACCESS table to in-frame rearrangements with V and J called. A share of clones is missing; checked studies link under half to unresolved V genes, and the rest is unexplained. V and J calls and clone size follow that table, whereas D and trimming were derived from the DNA. The sample contains about 2 million clones, about 95% of them found a single time. Around 1.1% of the sample belongs to the ten largest clones.

CD8 naive samples consisted of CD45RO-negative cells that were positively selected for CCR7, yielding a CD45RA+CCR7+ population without TemRA cells. Healthy HIV-negative adults with no recently reported acute infections or vaccinations were included as donors. All donors were Caucasian adults living in Nashville, Tennessee, USA. Blood was obtained by leukapheresis, after which PBMCs were separated by Ficoll-Histopaque density gradient centrifugation and cryopreserved in liquid nitrogen vapor phase. Purity and quantity of every magnetically sorted T cell population were checked by analytical flow cytometry. From each sorted fraction, genomic DNA was isolated and quantified by UV absorbance on a Nanodrop 2000c. To note about this clone: What antigen it recognizes has not been identified. Base qualities are not at hand, and no much larger clone is one base apart.

Reading from cysteine to phenylalanine, the CDR3 counts 18 amino acids. Here the CDR3 DNA is all that survives: 54 bases in frame from base 1. Trimming takes 8 bases off V and 0 bases off J; junction bases not matched to a gene: 13. CDR1 and CDR2 (SEHNR, FQNEAQ) derive from the germline V gene (reference sequence). The TCR was taken from a young man in good health. Material for sequencing was naive CD8+ T cells sorted from blood. The sample's cell subset or site label, in plain terms: CD45RA+CCR7+. The rearrangement joined TRBV7-9 to TRBJ2-6, with 7 bases in between that match TRBD1. The DNA reads as follows: TGTGCCAGCGACCATCGGGACAGAGACACCTCTGGGGCCAACGTCCTGACTTTC. It encodes CASDHRDRDTSGANVLTF.